The rows below give T cell receptor beta chains drawn from one sample of a study of blood T cells in healthy people across ages. One entry per CDR3 protein results from TCRdb running MiXCR on the 5' RACE reads. The table includes some 800,000 distinct CDR3 sequences, approximately 25% detected once. The data were also submitted as part of a second study, on T cells of mothers and their children.

Sample: blood. The receptors come from a boy aged 5-17 years in good health. The CDR3 runs from the conserved cysteine through the conserved F or W. A D gene is named only where the DNA matches it firmly. Clone size, where shown, is once, few, many, or a class for clones that have expanded.

NA,TRBV5-1,TRBJ2-6,NA,TGCGCCAGCAGAACTGACAGTACAATCGTCCTGACTTTC,CASRTDSTIVLTF
NA,TRBV14,TRBJ1-1,NA,TGTGCCAGCAGCCATGAACAGGAGAACACTGAAGCTTTCTTT,CASSHEQENTEAFF
TRBD1,TRBV7-9,TRBJ2-7,few,TGTGCCAGCAGCTTCGGACAGGGGAGGCTCTACGAGCAGTACTTC,CASSFGQGRLYEQYF
NA,TRBV6-5,TRBJ2-1,NA,TGTGCCAGCAGCGGAAGGAGGTACAATGAGCAGTTCTTC,CASSGRRYNEQFF
NA,TRBV28,TRBJ1-2,few,TGTGCCAGCAGTTTCCAAGGCCGCTCCGGCTACACCTTC,CASSFQGRSGYTF
TRBD1,TRBV20-1,TRBJ2-7,NA,TGCAGTGCTAGAGAATGGGACAGGGTTTCCTACGAGCAGTACTTC,CSAREWDRVSYEQYF
NA,TRBV14,TRBJ1-6,NA,TGTGCCAGCAGCCAGGCGGGGGCAGTTAATTCACCCCTCCACTTT,CASSQAGAVNSPLHF
TRBD2,TRBV5-1,TRBJ2-1,NA,TGCGCCAGCAGCTTGTTGGCTAGCGGGTTAAGCTCCTACAATGAGCAGTTCTTC,CASSLLASGLSSYNEQFF
TRBD2,TRBV12-3/TRBV12-4,TRBJ2-7,NA,TGTGCCAGCAGTCTCGCTGCCCTGGGACTAGCGGGGGGGCAAAGCTACGAGCAGTACTTC,CASSLAALGLAGGQSYEQYF
TRBD1,TRBV28,TRBJ1-4,few,TGTGCCAGCAGAAGCTTGACAGGGATTAATGAAAAACTGTTTTTT,CASRSLTGINEKLFF
NA,TRBV7-2,TRBJ2-5,few,TGTGCCAGCAGCCCCGGGGAAGGGCGCGAGACCCAGTACTTC,CASSPGEGRETQYF
NA,TRBV5-1,TRBJ2-2,few,TGCGCCAGCAGCGCGAACACGAACACCGGGGAGCTGTTTTTT,CASSANTNTGELFF
NA,TRBV29-1,TRBJ1-1,few,TGCAGCGCCGGGCGGGGGTGGGCTGAAGCTTTCTTT,CSAGRGWAEAFF
NA,TRBV28,TRBJ1-6,NA,TGTGCCAGCAGTTTATCGTCGGCAGGGAATTCACCCCTCCACTTT,CASSLSSAGNSPLHF
NA,TRBV4-2,TRBJ1-2,NA,TGTGCCAGCAGCCAGGACGTCGCAGGAGGTGGCTACACCTTC,CASSQDVAGGGYTF
TRBD2,TRBV20-1,TRBJ2-4,few,TGCAGTGCGCCCATGGCGGGAGGGAAAAACATTCAGTACTTC,CSAPMAGGKNIQYF